The present TCR beta chain was sequenced within a study of blood T cell repertoires in COVID-19. On the study more broadly: The United States, Italy and Spain were the sources of the acute and convalescent COVID-19 samples.

The repertoire was sequenced with immunoSEQ multiplex PCR; TCRdb's copy has only in-frame clones and lacks some. The data hold about 100,000 clones, with roughly 92% observed a single time. Losses at the gene ends were 1 base for V and 7 bases for J; bases not matched to a gene: 8. Germline V CDR1 and CDR2: SEHNR, FQNEAQ (reference sequence). This CDR3 region has 15 residues. The J gene is TRBJ1-2, the V gene TRBV7-9, with 8 bases fitting TRBD1. This clonotype was sampled from a man aged 60 to 69 with acute or convalescent COVID-19. The specimen sequenced was peripheral blood. In DNA, the CDR3 is TGTGCCAGCAGCTTAGGCAGGGGGCGCGGTGGTGGCTACACCTTC. This encodes CASSLGRGRGGGYTF.